One and the same sample provided the 2 T cell receptor beta chains below, sequenced in a study of Graves' ophthalmopathy and Graves' hyperthyroidism. The authors amplified TCR beta CDR3 regions from RNA transcripts. Second-round multiplex PCR came after a first-round RT-PCR that employed HTBI primers. MiXCR, run by TCRdb on the multiplex PCR reads, gives a single entry per CDR3 protein. Here the sample spans about 380,000 distinct CDR3 sequences, 15% to 19% being singletons. What was sequenced was peripheral blood. These receptors originate from a woman in her late teens or twenties with stable Graves' hyperthyroidism.

The chain joins TRBV5-5 to TRBJ1-2; D is ambiguous. Germline assignment: CDR1 SGHKS and CDR2 YYEKEE (reference sequence). The CDR3 consists of 15 residues. The V end lost 2 bases, the J end lost 3 bases, and 14 bases lay between the germline ends. Here the CDR3 DNA reads TGTGCCAGCAGCTTTGGCCAGCTCCGCCACTATGGCTACACCTTC. It yields the protein CASSFGQLRHYGYTF.

Ten or more counts support this clonotype. CDR3: CASGRTVANQPQHF. In nucleotides, the CDR3 is TGTGCTAGTGGTCGGACGGTCGCCAATCAGCCCCAGCATTTT. The genes are TRBV12-5 and TRBJ1-5; D uncertain. This CDR3 comprises 14 residues. Germline V gene data show CDR1 as LGHNT and CDR2 as FRNRAP. Trimming cost V 5 bases and J 3 bases, with 11 bases left between them.